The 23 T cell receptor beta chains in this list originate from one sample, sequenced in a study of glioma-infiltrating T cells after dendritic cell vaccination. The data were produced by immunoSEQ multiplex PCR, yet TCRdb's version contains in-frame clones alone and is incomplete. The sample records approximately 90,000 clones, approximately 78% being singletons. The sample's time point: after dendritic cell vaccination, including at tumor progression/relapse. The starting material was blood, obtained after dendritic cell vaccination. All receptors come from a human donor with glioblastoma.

CDR3 in DNA: TGTGCCAGCTCACCTCGGACAGGGGATGGCTACACCTTC. This encodes CASSPRTGDGYTF. The chain links TRBV18 to TRBJ1-2; 9 bases line up with TRBD1. V dropped 3 bases and J dropped 6; count of bases not matched to a gene: 2. The CDR3 runs to 13 residues. Germline values: CDR1 KGHSH, CDR2 LQKENI.

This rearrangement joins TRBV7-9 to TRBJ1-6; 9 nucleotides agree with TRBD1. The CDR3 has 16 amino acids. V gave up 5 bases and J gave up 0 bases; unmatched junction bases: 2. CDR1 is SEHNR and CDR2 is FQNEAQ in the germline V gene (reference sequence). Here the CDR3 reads CASSGQGSSYNSPLHF. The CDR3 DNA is TGTGCCAGCAGCGGACAGGGGAGCTCCTATAATTCACCCCTCCACTTT.

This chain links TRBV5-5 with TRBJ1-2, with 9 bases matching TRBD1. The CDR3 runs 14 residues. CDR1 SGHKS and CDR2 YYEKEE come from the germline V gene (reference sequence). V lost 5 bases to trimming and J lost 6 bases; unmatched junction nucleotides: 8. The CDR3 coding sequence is TGTGCCAGCAGACGGGACAGGGTAAGGGATGGCTACACCTTC. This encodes CASRRDRVRDGYTF.

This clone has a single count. CDR3 protein: CASSHLGQGAKETQYF. CDR3 in DNA: TGCGCCAGCAGCCATCTAGGACAGGGGGCGAAGGAGACCCAGTACTTC. The genes are TRBV4-1 and TRBJ2-5, with TRBD1 matching over 11 bases. CDR1 and CDR2 from the germline V gene are MGHRA and YSYEKL. CDR3 length: 16 residues. Germline trimming cut 3 bases from V and 5 bases from J; bases unmatched to any gene: 8.

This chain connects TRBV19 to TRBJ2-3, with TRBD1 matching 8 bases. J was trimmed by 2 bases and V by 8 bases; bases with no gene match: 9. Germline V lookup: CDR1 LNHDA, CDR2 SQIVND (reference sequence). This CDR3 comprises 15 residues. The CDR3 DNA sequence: TGTGCCAGTCTTTCCGGACAGGGCTCCACAGATACGCAGTATTTT. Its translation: CASLSGQGSTDTQYF.

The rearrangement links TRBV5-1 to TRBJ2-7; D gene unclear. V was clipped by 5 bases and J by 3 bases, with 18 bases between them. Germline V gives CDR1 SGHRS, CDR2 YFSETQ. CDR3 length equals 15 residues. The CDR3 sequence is CASSIEAQSVYEQYF. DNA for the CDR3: TGCGCCAGCAGTATTGAAGCGCAGTCCGTCTACGAGCAGTACTTC.

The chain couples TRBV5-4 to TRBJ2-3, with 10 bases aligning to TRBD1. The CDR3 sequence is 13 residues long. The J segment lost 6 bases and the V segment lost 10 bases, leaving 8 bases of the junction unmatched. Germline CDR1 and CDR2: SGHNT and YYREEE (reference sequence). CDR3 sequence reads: CAAAGQGVDTQYF. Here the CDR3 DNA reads TGTGCCGCAGCTGGACAGGGGGTCGATACGCAGTATTTT.

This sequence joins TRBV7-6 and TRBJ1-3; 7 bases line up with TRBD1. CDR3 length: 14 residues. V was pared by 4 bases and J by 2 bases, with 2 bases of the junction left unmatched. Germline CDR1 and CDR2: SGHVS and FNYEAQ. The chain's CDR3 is CASSSGQAGNTIYF. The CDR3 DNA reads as TGTGCCAGCAGCTCCGGACAGGCTGGAAACACCATATATTTT.

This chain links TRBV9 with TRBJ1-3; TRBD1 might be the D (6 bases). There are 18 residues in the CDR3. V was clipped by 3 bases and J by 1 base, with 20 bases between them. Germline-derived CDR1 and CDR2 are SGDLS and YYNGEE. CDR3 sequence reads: CASSDLAPGGASGNTIYF. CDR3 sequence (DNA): TGTGCCAGCAGCGACCTGGCCCCCGGGGGGGCGTCTGGAAACACCATATATTTT.

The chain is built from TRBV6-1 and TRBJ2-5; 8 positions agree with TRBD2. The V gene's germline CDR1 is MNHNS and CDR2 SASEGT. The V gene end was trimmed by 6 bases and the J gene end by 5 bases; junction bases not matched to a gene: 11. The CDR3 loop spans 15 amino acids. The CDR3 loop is CASRSGAGGSETQYF. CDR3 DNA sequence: TGTGCCAGCAGGTCGGGGGCGGGAGGTTCCGAGACCCAGTACTTC.

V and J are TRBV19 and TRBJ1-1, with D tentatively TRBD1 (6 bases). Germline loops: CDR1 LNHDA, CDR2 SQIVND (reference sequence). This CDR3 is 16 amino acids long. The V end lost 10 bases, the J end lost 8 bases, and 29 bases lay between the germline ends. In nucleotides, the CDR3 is TGTGCCATCCGGTCGGGGGGGGACAATCGGAAGAGGGAAGCTTTCTTT. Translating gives CAIRSGGDNRKREAFF.

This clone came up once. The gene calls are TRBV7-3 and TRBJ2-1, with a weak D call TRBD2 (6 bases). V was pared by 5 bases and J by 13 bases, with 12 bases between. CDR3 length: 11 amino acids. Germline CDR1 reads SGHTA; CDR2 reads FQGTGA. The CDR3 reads CASSMGLRQFF. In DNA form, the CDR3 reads TGTGCCAGCAGCATGGGACTCCGTCAGTTCTTC.

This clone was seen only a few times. CDR3 nucleotide sequence: TGTGCCTGGAGTGCTTTGACAGGGGCCCAGGGCGGGGAGCTGTTTTTT. Protein: CAWSALTGAQGGELFF. The chain uses TRBV30 and TRBJ2-2; 8 positions agree with TRBD1. CDR3 size: 16 residues. Germline CDR1 GTSNPN, CDR2 SVGIG (reference sequence). The V and J ends lost 1 base and 7 bases, in that order; junction bases with no gene match: 11.

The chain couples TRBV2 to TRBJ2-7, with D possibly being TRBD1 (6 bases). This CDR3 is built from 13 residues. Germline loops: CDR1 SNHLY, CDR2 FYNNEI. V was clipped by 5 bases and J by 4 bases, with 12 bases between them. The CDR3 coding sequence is TGTGCCAGCAGTTCTACAGGGTCGTACGAGCAGTACTTC. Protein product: CASSSTGSYEQYF. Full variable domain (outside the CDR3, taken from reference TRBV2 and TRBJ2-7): EPEVTQTPSHQVTQMGQEVILRCVPISNHLYFYWYRQILGQKVEFLVSFYNNEISEKSEIFDDQFSVERPDGSNFTLKIRSTKLEDSAMYFCASSSTGSYEQYFGPGTRLTVT.

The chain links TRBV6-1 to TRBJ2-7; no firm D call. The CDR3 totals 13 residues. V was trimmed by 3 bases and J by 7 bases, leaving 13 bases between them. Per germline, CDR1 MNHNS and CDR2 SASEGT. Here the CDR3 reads CASSDPHSLEQYV. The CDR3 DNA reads TGTGCCAGCAGTGATCCACACAGCCTTGAGCAGTACGTC.

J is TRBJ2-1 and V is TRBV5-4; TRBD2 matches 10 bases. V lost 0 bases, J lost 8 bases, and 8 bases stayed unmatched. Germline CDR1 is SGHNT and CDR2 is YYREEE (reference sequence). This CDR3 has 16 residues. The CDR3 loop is CASSLAGTSALDEQFF. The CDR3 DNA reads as TGTGCCAGCAGCTTGGCAGGGACTAGCGCTTTGGATGAGCAGTTCTTC.

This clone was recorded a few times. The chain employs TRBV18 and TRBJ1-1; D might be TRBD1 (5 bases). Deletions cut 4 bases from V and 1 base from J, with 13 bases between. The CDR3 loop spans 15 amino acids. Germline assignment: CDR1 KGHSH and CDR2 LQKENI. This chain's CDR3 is CASSLSLTENTEAFF. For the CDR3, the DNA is TGTGCCAGCTCACTTTCCCTGACAGAGAACACTGAAGCTTTCTTT.

The CDR3 protein is CASSPGPAGETQYF. The CDR3 nucleotides read TGTGCCAGCTCACCGGGTCCGGCGGGGGAGACCCAGTACTTC. The genes are TRBV18 and TRBJ2-5, with D possibly matching TRBD2 (6 bases). V lost 3 bases and J 5 bases, leaving 13 bases between the germline ends. The CDR3 sequence is 14 residues long. CDR1 is KGHSH and CDR2 is LQKENI in the germline V gene.

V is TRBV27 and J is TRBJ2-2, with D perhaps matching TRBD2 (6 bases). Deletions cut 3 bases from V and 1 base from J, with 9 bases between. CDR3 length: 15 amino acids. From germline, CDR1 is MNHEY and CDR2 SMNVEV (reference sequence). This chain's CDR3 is CASSLRGLNTGELFF. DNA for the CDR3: TGTGCCAGCAGTTTGCGGGGACTGAACACCGGGGAGCTGTTTTTT.

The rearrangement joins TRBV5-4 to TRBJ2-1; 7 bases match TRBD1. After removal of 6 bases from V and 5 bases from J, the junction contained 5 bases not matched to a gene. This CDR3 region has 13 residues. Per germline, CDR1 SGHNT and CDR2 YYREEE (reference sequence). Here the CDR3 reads CASTLTGNNEQFF. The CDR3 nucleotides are TGTGCCAGCACCCTGACAGGGAACAATGAGCAGTTCTTC.

This CDR3 is CASSIPGQGLYEQYF. The CDR3 region has the DNA TGTGCCAGCTCAATCCCGGGACAGGGGTTATACGAGCAGTACTTC. This chain links TRBV18 with TRBJ2-7, with 10 bases matching TRBD1. Germline V gene data show CDR1 as KGHSH and CDR2 as LQKENI. Trimming at V came to 5 bases and at J to 4 bases, leaving 8 bases not matched to a gene. This CDR3 has 15 residues.

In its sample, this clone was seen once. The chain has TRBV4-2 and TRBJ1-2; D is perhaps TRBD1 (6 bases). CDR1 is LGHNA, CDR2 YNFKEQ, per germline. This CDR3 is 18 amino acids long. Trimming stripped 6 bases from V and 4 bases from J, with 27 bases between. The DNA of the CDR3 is TGTGCCAGCAGGAGACTCGGGGGGGCCGGGAGGGGTATCTATGGCTACACCTTC. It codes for CASRRLGGAGRGIYGYTF.

The DNA of the CDR3 is TGTGCCAGCAGCTTAGTTGACGGGGTCGAGCAGTACGTC. Amino acid sequence: CASSLVDGVEQYV. The chain is built from TRBV7-8 and TRBJ2-7, with D perhaps TRBD2 (5 bases). The CDR3 has 13 amino acids. Germline CDR1 is SGHVS and CDR2 is FQNEAQ. V gave up 1 base and J gave up 6 bases, with 10 bases separating them.